Presented here are 11 T cell receptor beta chains from one specimen sequenced in a study of CD8 T cells in Susac syndrome. RNA, at about 0.45 to 1 ug, was reverse transcribed with random hexamers. TCRdb redid the calling of the immunoSEQ multiplex PCR reads with MiXCR, one entry per CDR3 protein. The repertoire holds about 66,000 distinct CDR3 sequences, with roughly 94% as singletons. Sequenced material: CD8+ T cells from PBMCs. The receptor source for this set is a human donor with multiple sclerosis.

With respect to this clonotype: One end of the junction does not line up with germline, which may come from a read error. The V call is TRBV20-1, the J call TRBJ1-1; 7 bases align to TRBD1. The CDR3 is 16 amino acids. CDR1 and CDR2 from the germline V gene are DFQATT and SNEGSKA (reference sequence). DNA of the CDR3: TGCAGTGCCAGAGATATAGATCCGGGACAGATGACTGAAGCTTTCTTT. It codes for CSARDIDPGQMTEAFF.

The rearrangement uses TRBV2 and TRBJ1-1; tentative D call: TRBD1 (5 bases). CDR3 length equals 13 residues. In germline, CDR1 is SNHLY, CDR2 FYNNEI. V shed 7 bases and J shed 5 bases, with 14 bases lying between them. Here the CDR3 reads CASIAGLGTEAFF. The CDR3 DNA is TGTGCCAGCATCGCAGGGCTAGGAACTGAAGCTTTCTTT.

The rearrangement uses TRBV29-1 and TRBJ2-7; D possibly corresponds to TRBD1 (6 bases). Trimming shortened V by 5 bases and J by 3 bases, and 20 bases separated the two germline ends. Germline V gene sequence: CDR1 SQVTM, CDR2 ANQGSEA. The CDR3 length is 15 residues. CDR3: CSVLDQQGSGYEQYF. The DNA for the CDR3 is TGCAGCGTTCTCGACCAACAGGGATCGGGCTACGAGCAGTACTTC.

This sequence joins TRBV4-3 and TRBJ2-7, with 8 positions matching TRBD1. CDR3 size: 14 residues. Germline V CDR1 and CDR2: LGHNA, YSLEER. V lost 3 bases, J lost 7 bases, and 8 bases stayed unmatched. The CDR3 nucleotides read TGCGCCAGCAGCCAGGTCAGGGGGCCCCAGGAGCAGTACTTC. Translated, it gives CASSQVRGPQEQYF.

This chain links TRBV7-9 with TRBJ2-6; no clear D gene. Germline V lookup: CDR1 SEHNR, CDR2 FQNEAQ (reference sequence). The CDR3 runs 13 residues. With 5 bases removed from V and 4 bases from J, the gap between germline ends came to 6 bases. The CDR3 DNA reads as TGTGCCAGCAGCGACTTGGGGGCCAACGTCCTGACTTTC. Its translation is CASSDLGANVLTF.

The chain combines TRBV13 with TRBJ2-7, with D unclear. This CDR3 is built from 14 residues. Trimming removed 2 bases from V and 2 bases from J, with 10 bases in between. Per the germline V gene, CDR1 is PRHDT and CDR2 is FYEKMQ (reference sequence). The CDR3 nucleotides are TGTGCCAGCAGCTTACCCAGGAGAGCCTACGAGCAGTACTTC. Protein: CASSLPRRAYEQYF.

The rearrangement uses TRBV4-3 and TRBJ1-2; TRBD1 might be the D (5 bases). V gave up 0 bases and J gave up 5 bases, with 13 bases separating them. Germline CDR1 LGHNA, CDR2 YSLEER. This CDR3 region has 15 residues. CDR3: CASSQDQGVGYGYTF. CDR3 bases: TGCGCCAGCAGCCAAGATCAGGGTGTCGGGTATGGCTACACCTTC.

This chain joins TRBV21-1 and TRBJ2-5; the table's D gene call, TRBD1, was not cross checked with the DNA. TRBV21-1 is listed as a pseudogene. This CDR3 spans 13 amino acids. CDR3 loop: CATYRGLSETQYF. The DNA for the CDR3 is TGTGCCACCTACAGGGGGCTCTCAGAGACCCAGTACTTC.

The V gene is TRBV5-1, the J gene TRBJ2-1; 12 bases are a match to TRBD2. The germline V gene encodes CDR1 SGHRS and CDR2 YFSETQ. V lost 3 bases to trimming and J lost 5 bases; unmatched junction nucleotides: 9. The CDR3 spans 17 residues. The CDR3 DNA is TGCGCCAGCAGCTCCCTCCGGGGACTAGCGGGCCACAATGAGCAGTTCTTC. As protein: CASSSLRGLAGHNEQFF.

The gene calls are TRBV24-1 and TRBJ1-5; tentatively, D is TRBD1 (5 bases). This CDR3 comprises 14 residues. V was trimmed by 10 bases and J by 0 bases, leaving 12 bases between them. The germline CDR1 and CDR2 sequences are KGHDR and SFDVKD. Here the CDR3 DNA reads TGTGCCACGGGGTCAGGGAATAGCAATCAGCCCCAGCATTTT. It yields the protein CATGSGNSNQPQHF.

V usage is TRBV12-3 or TRBV12-4 and J usage is TRBJ2-7; weak D call: TRBD1 (6 bases). V was trimmed by 5 bases and J by 2 bases, leaving 16 bases between them. The CDR3 runs to 15 residues. Here the CDR3 reads CASSIGTPATYEQYF. The CDR3 DNA follows: TGTGCCAGCAGTATCGGGACACCCGCTACCTACGAGCAGTACTTC.